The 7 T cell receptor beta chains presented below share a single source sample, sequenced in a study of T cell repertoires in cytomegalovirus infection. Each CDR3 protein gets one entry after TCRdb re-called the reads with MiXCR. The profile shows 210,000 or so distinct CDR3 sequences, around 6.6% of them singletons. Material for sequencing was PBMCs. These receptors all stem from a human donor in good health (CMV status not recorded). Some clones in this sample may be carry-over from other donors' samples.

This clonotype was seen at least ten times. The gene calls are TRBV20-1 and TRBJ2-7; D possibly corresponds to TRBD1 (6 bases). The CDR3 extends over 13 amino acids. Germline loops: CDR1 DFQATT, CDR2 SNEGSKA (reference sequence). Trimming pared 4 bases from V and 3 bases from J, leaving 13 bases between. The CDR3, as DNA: TGCAGTGCTATAAGAGCACAGGGCTACGAGCAGTACTTC. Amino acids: CSAIRAQGYEQYF.

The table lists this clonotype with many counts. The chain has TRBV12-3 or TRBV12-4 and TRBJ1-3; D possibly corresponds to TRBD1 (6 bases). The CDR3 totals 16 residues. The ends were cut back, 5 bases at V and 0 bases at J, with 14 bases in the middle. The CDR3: CASSPRQAISGNTIYF. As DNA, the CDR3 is TGTGCCAGCAGTCCCCGACAGGCGATCTCTGGAAACACCATATATTTT.

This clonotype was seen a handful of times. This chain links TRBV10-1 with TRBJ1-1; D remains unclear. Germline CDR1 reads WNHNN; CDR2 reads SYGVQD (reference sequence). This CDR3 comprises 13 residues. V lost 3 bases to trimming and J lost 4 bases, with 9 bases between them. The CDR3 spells CASSEGLSTEAFF. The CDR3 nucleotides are TGCGCCAGCAGTGAAGGGCTATCCACTGAAGCTTTCTTT.

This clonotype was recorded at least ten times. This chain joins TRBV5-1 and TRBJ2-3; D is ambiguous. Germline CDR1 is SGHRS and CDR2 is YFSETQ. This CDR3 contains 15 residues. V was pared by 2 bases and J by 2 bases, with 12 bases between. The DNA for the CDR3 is TGCGCCAGCAGCTTTTTAGACCCGAACACAGATACGCAGTATTTT. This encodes CASSFLDPNTDTQYF.

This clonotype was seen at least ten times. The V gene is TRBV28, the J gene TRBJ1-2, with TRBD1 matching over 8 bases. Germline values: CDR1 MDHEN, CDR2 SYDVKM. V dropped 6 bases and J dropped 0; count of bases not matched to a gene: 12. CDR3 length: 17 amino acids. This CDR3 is CASRTLRDRQTNYGYTF. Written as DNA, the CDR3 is TGTGCCAGCAGAACTCTCCGGGACAGGCAAACTAACTATGGCTACACCTTC.

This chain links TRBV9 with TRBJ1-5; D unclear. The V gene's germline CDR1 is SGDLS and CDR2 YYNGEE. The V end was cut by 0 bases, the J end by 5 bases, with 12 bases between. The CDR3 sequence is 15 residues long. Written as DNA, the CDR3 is TGTGCCAGCAGCGTAGGGGAGATTCTAGATCAGCCCCAGCATTTT. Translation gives CASSVGEILDQPQHF.

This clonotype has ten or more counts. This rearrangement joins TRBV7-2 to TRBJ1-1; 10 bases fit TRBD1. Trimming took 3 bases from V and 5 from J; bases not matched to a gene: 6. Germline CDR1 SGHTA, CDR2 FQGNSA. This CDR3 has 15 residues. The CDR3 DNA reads TGTGCCAGCAGCTTGATTGGACAGGGGGGTACTGAAGCTTTCTTT. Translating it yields CASSLIGQGGTEAFF.